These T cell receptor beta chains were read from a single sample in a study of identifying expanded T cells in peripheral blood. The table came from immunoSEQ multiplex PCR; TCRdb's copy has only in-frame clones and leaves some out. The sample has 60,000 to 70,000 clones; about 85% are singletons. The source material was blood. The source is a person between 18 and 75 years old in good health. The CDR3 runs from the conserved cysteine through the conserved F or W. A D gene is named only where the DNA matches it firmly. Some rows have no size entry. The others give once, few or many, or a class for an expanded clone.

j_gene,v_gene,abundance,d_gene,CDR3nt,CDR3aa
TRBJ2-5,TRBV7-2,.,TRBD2,TGTGCCAGCAGCTTAGTTACTAGCGGCCAAGAGACCCAGTACTTC,CASSLVTSGQETQYF
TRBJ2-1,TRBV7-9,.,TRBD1,TGTGCCAGCAGCCCCCGACAGGGTGGGAATGAGCAGTTCTTC,CASSPRQGGNEQFF
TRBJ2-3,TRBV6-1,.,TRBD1,TGTGCCAGCAGTGACCGGGACAGACAGCGAGATACGCAGTATTTT,CASSDRDRQRDTQYF
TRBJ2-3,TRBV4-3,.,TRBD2,TGCGCCAGCAGCCCGAATCATGGACTAGCGGGAGATACGCAGTATTTT,CASSPNHGLAGDTQYF
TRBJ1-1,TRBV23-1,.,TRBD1,TGCGCCAGCCCCGACAGGGTCAGGGAGCACACTGAAGCTTTCTTT,CASPDRVREHTEAFF
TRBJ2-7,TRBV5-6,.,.,TGTGCCAGCAGCGGGGTCAGGGCCTCCTACGAGCAGTACTTC,CASSGVRASYEQYF
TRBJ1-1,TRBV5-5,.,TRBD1,TGTGCCAGCAGCAGGGAGGGACAGATCTTCGGAGGCACTGAAGCTTTCTTT,CASSREGQIFGGTEAFF
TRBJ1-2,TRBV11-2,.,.,TGTGCCAGCAGCACCAGACTCTATGGCTACACCTTC,CASSTRLYGYTF
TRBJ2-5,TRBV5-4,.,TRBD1,TGTGCCAGCAGCTGGGACAGGGCAGAGGAGACCCAGTACTTC,CASSWDRAEETQYF
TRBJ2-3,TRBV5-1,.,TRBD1,TGCGCCAGCAGCCTGACAGGGCTTAGCACAGATACGCAGTATTTT,CASSLTGLSTDTQYF
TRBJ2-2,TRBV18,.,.,TGTGCCAGCTGGAGGGGTGTGAACACCGGGGAGCTGTTTTTT,CASWRGVNTGELFF
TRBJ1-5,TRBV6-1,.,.,TGTGCCAGCAGTTTGAATAGCAATCAGCCCCAGCATTTT,CASSLNSNQPQHF
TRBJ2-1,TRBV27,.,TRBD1,TGTGCCAGCCAGAACAGGGGGTGGTACAATGAGCAGTTCTTC,CASQNRGWYNEQFF
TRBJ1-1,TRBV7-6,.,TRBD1,TGTGCCAGCAGCCTGGGGACAGGGCCGGGCACTGAAGCTTTCTTT,CASSLGTGPGTEAFF
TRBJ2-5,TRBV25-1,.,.,TGTGCCAGCAGTTTTCAAGAGACCCAGTACTTC,CASSFQETQYF
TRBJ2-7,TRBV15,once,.,TGTGCCACCAGCAGAGATTTGGCGGTCGCCTACGAGCAGTACTTC,CATSRDLAVAYEQYF
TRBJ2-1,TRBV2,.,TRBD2,TGTGCCAGCAGGGATAGCGGGGGGTCCTACAATGAGCAGTTCTTC,CASRDSGGSYNEQFF
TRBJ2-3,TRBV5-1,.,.,TGCGCCAGCAGCGAAAGCACAGATACGCAGTATTTT,CASSESTDTQYF
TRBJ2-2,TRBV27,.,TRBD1,TGTGCCAGCAGTTGGACAGGGGGCGCGGACGGCGGGGAGCTGTTTTTT,CASSWTGGADGGELFF
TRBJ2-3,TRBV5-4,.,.,TGTGCCAGCAGCTCGACTGGAATAATCACAGATACGCAGTATTTT,CASSSTGIITDTQYF
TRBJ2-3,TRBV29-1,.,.,TGCAGCGTTGATAGCCCACCCGATACGCAGTATTTT,CSVDSPPDTQYF
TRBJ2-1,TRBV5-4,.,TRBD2,TGTGCCAGCAGCGGGGGGACTAGCGGGAGGCGGGAGCAGTTCTTC,CASSGGTSGRREQFF
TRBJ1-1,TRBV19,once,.,TGTGCCAGTAGTTTCGGGGCGGACACTGAAGCTTTCTTT,CASSFGADTEAFF
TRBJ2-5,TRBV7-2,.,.,TGTGCCAGCAGCTTAGCTGGACAGAAAGAGACCCAGTACTTC,CASSLAGQKETQYF
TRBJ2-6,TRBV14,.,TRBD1,TGTGCCAGCAGCCGGGACAGTGGGGTTTGGGGGGCCAACGTCCTGACTTTC,CASSRDSGVWGANVLTF
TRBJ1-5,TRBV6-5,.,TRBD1,TGTGCCAGCCGTTCCGGGACAGGGTTCACGACCCAGCATTTT,CASRSGTGFTTQHF
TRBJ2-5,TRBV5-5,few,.,TGTGCCAGCAGTTTCGGGACATTCGAGACCCAGTACTTC,CASSFGTFETQYF
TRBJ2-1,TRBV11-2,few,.,TGTGCCAGCAGCTTTTTCTCGGATGAGCAGTTCTTC,CASSFFSDEQFF
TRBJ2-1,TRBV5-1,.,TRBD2,TGCGCCAGCAGCGCAAATAGCGGGACCCGCGAGCAGTTCTTC,CASSANSGTREQFF
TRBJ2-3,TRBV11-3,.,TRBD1,TGTGCCAGCAGCTTAGGGCAGGGGGCCACAGATACGCAGTATTTT,CASSLGQGATDTQYF
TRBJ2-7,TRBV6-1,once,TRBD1,TGTGCCAGCAGTTCAGAAGGGGGCCCCACCTACGAGCAGTACTTC,CASSSEGGPTYEQYF
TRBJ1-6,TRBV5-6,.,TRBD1,TGTGCCAGCAGCAGAGCGGACAGGGGATCCTATAATTCACCCCTCCACTTT,CASSRADRGSYNSPLHF
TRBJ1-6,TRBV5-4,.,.,TGTGCCAGCAGCCCAGGGACTCGCAATTCACCCCTCCACTTT,CASSPGTRNSPLHF
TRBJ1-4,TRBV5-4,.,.,TGTGCCAGCAGCGTACAGGGTGGCGAAAGTGAAAAACTGTTTTTT,CASSVQGGESEKLFF
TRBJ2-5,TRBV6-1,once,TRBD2,TGTGCCAGCAGAGATAGCGGGGATCGTTTAGAGACCCAGTACTTC,CASRDSGDRLETQYF
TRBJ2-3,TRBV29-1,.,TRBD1,TGCAGCGTTGAAGTGGCCGGGACAGGGTTGGATACGCAGTATTTT,CSVEVAGTGLDTQYF
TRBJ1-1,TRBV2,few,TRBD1,TGTGCCAGCCCAGGGGGCAACACTGAAGCTTTCTTT,CASPGGNTEAFF
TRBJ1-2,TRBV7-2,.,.,TGTGCCAGCAGCCGACAGGCAAACTATGGCTACACCTTC,CASSRQANYGYTF
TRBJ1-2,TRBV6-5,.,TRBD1,TGTGCCAGCAGAGGGGGACAGGGGGCGGTCTATGGCTACACCTTC,CASRGGQGAVYGYTF
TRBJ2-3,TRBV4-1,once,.,TGCGCCAGCAGCCAGACTCCCCCTAGCACAGATACGCAGTATTTT,CASSQTPPSTDTQYF
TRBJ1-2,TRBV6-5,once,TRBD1,TGTGCCAGCAGTTACGGGACAGCAACCTATGGCTACACCTTC,CASSYGTATYGYTF
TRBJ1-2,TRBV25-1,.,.,TGTGCCAGCAGTGACTTTGAGGCAGGGATGAACTATGGCTACACCTTC,CASSDFEAGMNYGYTF
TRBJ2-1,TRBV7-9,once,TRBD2,TGTGCCATCCAGGGACTAGCGGGTGACAATGAGCAGTTCTTC,CAIQGLAGDNEQFF
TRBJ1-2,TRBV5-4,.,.,TGTGCCAGCAGTATCCGGGGGAACTATGGCTACACCTTC,CASSIRGNYGYTF
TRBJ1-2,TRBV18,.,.,TGTGCCAGCTCACCGGGATTGACGGGGGCCGATGGCTACACCTTC,CASSPGLTGADGYTF
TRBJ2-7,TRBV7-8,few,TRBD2,TGTGCCAGCAGCCAACCCGAGGGACTAGCGGGGGTCTCCTACGAGCAGTACTTC,CASSQPEGLAGVSYEQYF
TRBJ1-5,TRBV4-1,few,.,TGCGCCAGCAGCCGCGAGGAGGGGGTTCATCAGCCCCAGCATTTT,CASSREEGVHQPQHF
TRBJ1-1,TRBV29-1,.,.,TGCAGCGGACGGGAGGGAATCAACACTGAAGCTTTCTTT,CSGREGINTEAFF
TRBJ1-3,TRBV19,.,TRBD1,TGTGCCAGTAGTGGGACAGGTCCCGCAAACACCATATATTTT,CASSGTGPANTIYF
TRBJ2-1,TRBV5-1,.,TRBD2,TGCGCCAGCAGCGTTGGGACTAGCGGGAATGAGCAGTTCTTC,CASSVGTSGNEQFF
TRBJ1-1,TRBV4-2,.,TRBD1,TGTGCCAGCAAGCCTCGGGGACAGGGGATGAACACTGAAGCTTTCTTT,CASKPRGQGMNTEAFF
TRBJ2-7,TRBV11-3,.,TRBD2,TGTGCCAGCAGCTTAGATCGGACTAGCGGCAACGAGCAGTACTTC,CASSLDRTSGNEQYF
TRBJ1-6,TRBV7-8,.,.,TGTGCCTCAGGGGCGGCTGGTAATTCACCCCTCCACTTT,CASGAAGNSPLHF
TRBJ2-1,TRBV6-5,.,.,TGTGCCAGCAGTTACAAACGTAAAACCTACAATGAGCAGTTCTTC,CASSYKRKTYNEQFF
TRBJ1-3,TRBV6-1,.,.,TGTGCCAGCAGTGACGGAGGGGCAGGAGGAAACACCATATATTTT,CASSDGGAGGNTIYF
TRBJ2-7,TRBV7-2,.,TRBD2,TGTGCCAGCAGCCGCCAAATCCCTAGCGGGAGATCCACCTACGAGCAGTACTTC,CASSRQIPSGRSTYEQYF
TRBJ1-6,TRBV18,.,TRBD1,TGTGCCAGCTCAAGACAGGGGGCCAGTTCACCCCTCCACTTT,CASSRQGASSPLHF
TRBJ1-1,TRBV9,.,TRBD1,TGTGCCAGCAGCGAGGGACAGGGGAACACTGAAGCTTTCTTT,CASSEGQGNTEAFF